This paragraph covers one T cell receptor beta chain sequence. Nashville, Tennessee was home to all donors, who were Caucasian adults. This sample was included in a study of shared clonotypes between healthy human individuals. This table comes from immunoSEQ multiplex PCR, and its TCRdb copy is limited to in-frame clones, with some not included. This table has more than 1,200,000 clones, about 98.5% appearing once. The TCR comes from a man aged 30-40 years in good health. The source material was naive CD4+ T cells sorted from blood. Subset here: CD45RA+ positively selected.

In DNA form, the CDR3 reads TGCGCCAGCACCTCCCTCCGGAACACTGAAGCTTTCTTT. Protein sequence: CASTSLRNTEAFF. The V and J genes are TRBV5-1 and TRBJ1-1; D not certain. Looked up from germline, CDR1 is SGHRS and CDR2 is YFSETQ. The CDR3 totals 13 residues. Trimming pared 6 bases from V and 1 base from J, leaving 10 bases between.